These 18 T cell receptor beta chains were all obtained from the same sample, sequenced in a study of T-cell reconstitution after alpha-beta-depleted transplantation in children listed by TCRdb under 2016. To prepare the library, PCR was applied. The data were produced on an Illumina HiSeq 2500. To normalize quantification of the TCRbeta repertoire, the TCR libraries were built with molecular barcoding that relied on unique molecular identifiers. Starting from the raw public reads, TCRdb applied fastp trimming at Q25, assembled clones with MiXCR and retained in-frame beta chains. CDR3 protein sequences are deduplicated, and each keeps its most common genes and DNA. For this sample there are a few hundred thousand distinct CDR3 sequences; roughly 18% appear just once. Of the sample, 2.5% to 3.5% is held by the ten largest clones. The sample was PBMCs from the stem cell graft donor, taken from the stem cell graft. These receptors were collected from a human donor who donated a stem cell graft to a child with acute lymphoblastic leukemia.

The V call is TRBV25-1, the J call TRBJ2-7, with 7 bases identical to TRBD1. Trimming removed 2 bases from V and 5 bases from J; junction bases left unmatched: 9. The CDR3 is 15 amino acids. Germline V CDR1 and CDR2: MGHDK, SYGVNS. CDR3 residues: CASSELRTGVHEQYF. CDR3 nucleotides: TGTGCCAGCAGTGAACTGAGGACAGGTGTACACGAGCAGTACTTC.

This clonotype was seen only a few times. The chain has TRBV20-1 and TRBJ2-1, with 14 bases matching TRBD2. This CDR3 has 14 amino acids. CDR1 DFQATT and CDR2 SNEGSKA come from the germline V gene (reference sequence). J gave up 15 bases and V 4 bases, and 11 bases lay outside the gene matches. CDR3 coding DNA: TGCAGTGCTACCGGGACTAGCGGGAGATTCGGCGGGTTCTTC. Translating it yields CSATGTSGRFGGFF.

V is TRBV21-1 and J is TRBJ2-2; TRBD2, the table's D call, lacks a check against the DNA. TRBV21-1 is shown as a pseudogene. The CDR3 covers 18 residues. The CDR3 protein is CASSKALGTSGPTGELFF. DNA of the CDR3: TGTGCCAGCAGCAAAGCCCTGGGGACTAGCGGCCCTACCGGGGAGCTGTTTTTT.

In this sample, this clonotype turned up a few times. This sequence joins TRBV7-9 and TRBJ2-7; D may be TRBD2 (5 bases). In germline, CDR1 is SEHNR, CDR2 FQNEAQ (reference sequence). Between the trimmed V and J ends, which lost 6 bases and 4 bases, there was a span of 10 bases. This CDR3 is 12 amino acids long. In nucleotides, the CDR3 is TGTGCCAGCAGGGAAAGAGGGTACGAGCAGTACTTC. Protein sequence: CASRERGYEQYF.

This clonotype showed up just a few times. The V call is TRBV5-1, the J call TRBJ2-3; D call uncertain. Germline V gene lookup returns CDR1 SGHRS and CDR2 YFSETQ. V was trimmed by 4 bases and J by 4 bases, leaving 19 bases between them. This CDR3 is 16 amino acids long. CDR3 region: CASSLPSRLPPDTQYF. The CDR3, as DNA: TGCGCCAGCAGCCTACCCTCGCGCCTCCCCCCAGATACGCAGTATTTT.

CDR3 protein: CASSYSSEQYF. CDR3 sequence (DNA): TGTGCCAGCAGTTACTCGAGTGAGCAGTACTTC. This rearrangement joins TRBV6-5 to TRBJ2-7; no firm D call. The germline V gene encodes CDR1 MNHEY and CDR2 SVGAGI. The CDR3 extends over 11 amino acids. V was shortened by 0 bases and J by 7 bases, with 4 bases between the two germline ends.

V is TRBV20-1 and J is TRBJ2-1, with D unresolved. The CDR3 is made up of 14 amino acids. The ends were cut back, 1 base at V and 0 bases at J, with 7 bases in the middle. Germline V lookup: CDR1 DFQATT, CDR2 SNEGSKA (reference sequence). CDR3 coding DNA: TGCAGTGCTAGAGTGGGTAGCTCCTACAATGAGCAGTTCTTC. Translation: CSARVGSSYNEQFF.

The chain couples TRBV10-1 to TRBJ2-1; 8 bases line up with TRBD2. CDR1 and CDR2 from the germline V gene are WNHNN and SYGVQD (reference sequence). V lost 3 bases, J lost 9 bases, and 10 bases stayed unmatched. This CDR3 region has 15 residues. The CDR3 is CASSDGSGSSSEQFF. The CDR3 nucleotides read TGCGCCAGCAGTGATGGCAGCGGGAGTTCCAGTGAGCAGTTCTTC.

This clonotype was picked up one time. The chain carries TRBV7-9 and TRBJ1-5, with TRBD1 identical over 7 bases. The CDR3 consists of 16 residues. Germline CDR1 is SEHNR and CDR2 is FQNEAQ (reference sequence). Trimming took 1 base from V and 4 from J; bases not matched to a gene: 7. CDR3 loop: CASSLDKTGFNQPQHF. For the CDR3, the DNA is TGTGCCAGCAGCTTAGATAAGACAGGGTTTAATCAGCCCCAGCATTTT.

This clonotype was picked up a small number of times. The rearrangement joins TRBV29-1 to TRBJ1-2; D is perhaps TRBD1 (5 bases). The CDR3 has 12 amino acids. V was cut by 0 bases and J by 7 bases, with 9 bases left in between. CDR1 and CDR2 from the germline V gene are SQVTM and ANQGSEA. The CDR3 sequence: CSVEDRAGGYTF. CDR3 coding DNA: TGCAGCGTTGAAGACAGGGCAGGTGGCTACACCTTC. Combining the CDR3 with reference TRBV29-1 and TRBJ1-2 gives the whole variable domain SAVISQKPSRDICQRGTSLTIQCQVDSQVTMMFWYRQQPGQSLTLIATANQGSEATYESGFVIDKFPISRPNLTFSTLTVSNMSPEDSSIYLCSVEDRAGGYTFGSGTRLTVV.

V gene TRBV9 combines with J gene TRBJ2-1; D not certain. CDR3 length: 13 amino acids. The ends were cut back, 0 bases at V and 4 bases at J, with 5 bases in the middle. Germline values: CDR1 SGDLS, CDR2 YYNGEE. The CDR3 is CASSVDLYNEQFF. DNA for the CDR3: TGTGCCAGCAGCGTAGACCTGTACAATGAGCAGTTCTTC.

This clonotype was picked up one time. A much larger clone lies a single base off, so this may be a read error. The conserved final phenylalanine or tryptophan is absent from the CDR3, which likely points to a read error. This chain uses TRBV5-1 with TRBJ1-2; D is ambiguous. The V end lost 1 base, the J end lost 0 bases, and 10 bases lay between the germline ends. The germline gives CDR1 SGHRS, CDR2 YFSETQ. The CDR3 is made up of 15 amino acids. As DNA, the CDR3 is TGCGCCAGCAGCTTGAATGGGGTCTCTAACTATGGCTACACCTAC. Amino acid sequence: CASSLNGVSNYGYTY.

This clonotype was counted a few times. This chain joins TRBV5-1 and TRBJ2-3, with a weak D call TRBD1 (6 bases). V lost 3 bases and J 4 bases, leaving 15 bases between the germline ends. The CDR3 is 15 residues long. The germline gives CDR1 SGHRS, CDR2 YFSETQ. As DNA, the CDR3 is TGCGCCAGCAGCTATGGGGGCGCGGCGTCAGATACGCAGTATTTT. Protein: CASSYGGAASDTQYF.

This clonotype was recorded many times. The gene calls are TRBV5-5 and TRBJ2-7; the D call may be TRBD1 or TRBD2 (5 bases each). Germline-derived CDR1 and CDR2 are SGHKS and YYEKEE (reference sequence). The CDR3 length is 12 residues. The V and J ends lost 3 bases and 5 bases respectively, with 9 bases between them. The DNA of the CDR3 is TGTGCCAGCAGCTGGATGGGGGACGAGCAGTACTTC. This gives the protein CASSWMGDEQYF.

CDR3 nucleotides: TGCGCCAGCAGCTTGTTTCCGGGCACCTACGAGCAGTACTTC. Translated, it gives CASSLFPGTYEQYF. The chain combines TRBV5-1 with TRBJ2-7; D remains ambiguous. In germline, CDR1 is SGHRS, CDR2 YFSETQ. This CDR3 spans 14 amino acids. With 1 base removed from V and 2 bases from J, the gap between germline ends came to 10 bases.

Written as DNA, the CDR3 is TGTGCCAGCACCGGACAGGGAAGGAATGAGCAGTTCTTC. This encodes CASTGQGRNEQFF. This rearrangement joins TRBV27 to TRBJ2-1; 8 bases are a match to TRBD1. The CDR3 consists of 13 residues. CDR1 is MNHEY and CDR2 is SMNVEV in the germline V gene (reference sequence). Germline trimming cut 7 bases from V and 7 bases from J; bases unmatched to any gene: 6.

This clonotype was counted between two and nine times. The chain links TRBV12-3 or TRBV12-4 to TRBJ2-1; TRBD2 aligns across 7 bases. The CDR3 spans 13 residues. Germline trimming cut 7 bases from V and 9 bases from J; bases unmatched to any gene: 9. The CDR3 protein is CASTTTGGGEQFF. In DNA form, the CDR3 reads TGTGCCAGCACCACAACGGGAGGCGGTGAGCAGTTCTTC.

In its sample, this clonotype was seen a few times. V is TRBV13 and J is TRBJ2-1; possibly TRBD2 for D (5 bases). V was trimmed by 4 bases and J by 0 bases, leaving 10 bases between them. CDR1 and CDR2 (germline): PRHDT, FYEKMQ (reference sequence). The CDR3 loop spans 15 amino acids. The CDR3 region is CASSSRGSSYNEQFF. Here the CDR3 DNA reads TGTGCCAGCAGCTCTCGAGGGAGCTCCTACAATGAGCAGTTCTTC.